These T cell receptor beta chains were read from a single sample in a study of T-cell reconstitution after alpha-beta-depleted transplantation in children. TCRdb processed the PCR reads anew with MiXCR; each CDR3 protein has one entry. The table records around 240,000 distinct CDR3 sequences, roughly 8.2% of them present only once. The sample was PBMCs, mostly from graft donor cells, taken 180 days after TCRalphabeta/CD19-depleted stem cell transplant. The source is a male patient younger than 18 who had a stem cell transplant for acute lymphoblastic leukemia, so the T cells may come from the graft donor. The CDR3 runs from the conserved cysteine through the conserved F or W. Fields, in order: V gene, clone size, J gene, D gene, CDR3 protein, CDR3 DNA. The D gene is left open where the match is weak. Size is stated for part of the rows, as once, few or many counts, or as a class when the clone is expanded.

V: TRBV5-6
size: many
J: TRBJ2-2
D: -
CDR3: CASSLGLSGNTGELFF
DNA: TGTGCCAGCAGCTTGGGTCTTAGCGGGAACACCGGGGAGCTGTTTTTT

V: TRBV6-1
size: many
J: TRBJ2-7
D: -
CDR3: CASSRGGQHYEQYF
DNA: TGTGCCAGCAGTAGGGGGGGACAGCATTACGAGCAGTACTTC

V: TRBV16
size: many
J: TRBJ1-5
D: TRBD1
CDR3: CASSPYQGAHSNQPQHF
DNA: TGTGCCAGCAGCCCCTACCAGGGGGCGCATAGCAATCAGCCCCAGCATTTT

V: TRBV5-1
size: many
J: TRBJ1-1
D: TRBD1
CDR3: CASSHTPDRGPEAFF
DNA: TGCGCCAGCAGTCATACCCCGGACAGGGGACCTGAAGCTTTCTTT

V: TRBV13
size: many
J: TRBJ1-2
D: -
CDR3: CASSLTEDGYTF
DNA: TGTGCCAGCAGCTTAACAGAGGATGGCTACACCTTC

V: TRBV29-1
size: many
J: TRBJ2-7
D: TRBD1
CDR3: CSVEDRGGYEQYF
DNA: TGCAGCGTGGAGGACAGGGGGGGATACGAGCAGTACTTC

V: TRBV4-1
size: many
J: TRBJ2-1
D: -
CDR3: CASSQEGKQFF
DNA: TGCGCCAGCAGCCAAGAGGGGAAGCAGTTCTTC

V: TRBV24-1
size: many
J: TRBJ1-2
D: -
CDR3: CATSDSRGVGYTF
DNA: TGTGCCACCAGTGACAGTCGAGGGGTTGGCTACACCTTC

V: TRBV20-1
size: many
J: TRBJ2-7
D: -
CDR3: CSAGLGHPSYEQYF
DNA: TGCAGTGCAGGTCTCGGACACCCATCCTACGAGCAGTACTTC

V: TRBV20-1
size: many
J: TRBJ2-5
D: -
CDR3: CSARGSGWETQYF
DNA: TGCAGTGCTAGAGGGTCGGGTTGGGAGACCCAGTACTTC

V: TRBV12-3/TRBV12-4
size: many
J: TRBJ2-2
D: TRBD1
CDR3: CASSPFRTGGTGELFF
DNA: TGTGCCAGCAGCCCTTTTCGGACAGGGGGTACCGGGGAGCTGTTTTTT

V: TRBV5-1
size: many
J: TRBJ2-7
D: TRBD1
CDR3: CASSIGQAPNEQYF
DNA: TGCGCCAGCAGCATAGGACAGGCCCCCAACGAGCAGTACTTC

V: TRBV12-3/TRBV12-4
size: many
J: TRBJ2-6
D: -
CDR3: CASWTNPGANVLTF
DNA: TGTGCCAGCTGGACAAACCCTGGGGCCAACGTCCTGACTTTC

V: TRBV7-9
size: many
J: TRBJ1-1
D: -
CDR3: CASSRGQWNTEAFF
DNA: TGTGCCAGCAGTCGAGGACAGTGGAACACTGAAGCTTTCTTT

V: TRBV12-3/TRBV12-4
size: many
J: TRBJ2-3
D: -
CDR3: CASSGGQGVGDTQYF
DNA: TGTGCCAGCAGCGGGGGCCAGGGGGTAGGAGATACGCAGTATTTT

V: TRBV19
size: -
J: TRBJ2-1
D: TRBD2
CDR3: CASSMAGVLFSNQQFF
DNA: TGTGCCAGTAGTATGGCGGGAGTCCTCTTCTCGAATCAGCAGTTCTTC

V: TRBV10-1
size: -
J: TRBJ1-5
D: TRBD1
CDR3: CASSDPDRERGNQPQHF
DNA: TGCGCCAGCAGTGACCCCGACAGGGAGAGGGGCAATCAGCCCCAGCATTTT

V: TRBV29-1
size: many
J: TRBJ2-4
D: -
CDR3: CSVMGRSVPLAKNIQYF
DNA: TGCAGCGTTATGGGCAGGTCCGTCCCCCTAGCCAAAAACATTCAGTACTTC

V: TRBV5-1
size: many
J: TRBJ2-1
D: TRBD2
CDR3: CASSDPTSGYNEQFF
DNA: TGCGCCAGCAGCGACCCCACTAGCGGATACAATGAGCAGTTCTTC